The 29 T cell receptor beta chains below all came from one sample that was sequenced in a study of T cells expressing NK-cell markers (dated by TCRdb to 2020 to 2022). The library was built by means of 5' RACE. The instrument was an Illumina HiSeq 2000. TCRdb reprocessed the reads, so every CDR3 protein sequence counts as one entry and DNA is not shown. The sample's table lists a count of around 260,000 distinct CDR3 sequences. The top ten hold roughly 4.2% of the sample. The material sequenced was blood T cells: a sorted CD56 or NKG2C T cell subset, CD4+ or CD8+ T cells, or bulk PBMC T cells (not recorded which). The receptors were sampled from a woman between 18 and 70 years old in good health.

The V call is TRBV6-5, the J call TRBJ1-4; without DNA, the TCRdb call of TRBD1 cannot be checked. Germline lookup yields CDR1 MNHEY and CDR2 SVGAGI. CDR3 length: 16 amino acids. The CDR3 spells CASSYSGGKTNEKLFF.

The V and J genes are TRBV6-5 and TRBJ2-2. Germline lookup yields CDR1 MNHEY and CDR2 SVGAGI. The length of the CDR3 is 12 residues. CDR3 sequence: CASTPNTGELFF.

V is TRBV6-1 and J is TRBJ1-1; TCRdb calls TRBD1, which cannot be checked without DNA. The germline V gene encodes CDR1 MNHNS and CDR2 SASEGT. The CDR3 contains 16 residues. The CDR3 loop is CASSETGRASRTEAFF.

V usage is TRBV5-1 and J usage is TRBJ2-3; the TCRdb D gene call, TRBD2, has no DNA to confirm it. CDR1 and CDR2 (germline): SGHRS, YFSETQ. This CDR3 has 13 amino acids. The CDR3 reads CASRTAGTIPQYF.

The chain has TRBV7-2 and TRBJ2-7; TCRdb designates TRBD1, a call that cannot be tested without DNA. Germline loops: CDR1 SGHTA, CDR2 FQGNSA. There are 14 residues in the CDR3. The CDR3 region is CASSLTQGSYEQYF.

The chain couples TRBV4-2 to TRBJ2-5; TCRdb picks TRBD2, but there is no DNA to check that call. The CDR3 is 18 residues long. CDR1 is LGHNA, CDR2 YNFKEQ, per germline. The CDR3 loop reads CASSQGTRGEGLQETQYF.

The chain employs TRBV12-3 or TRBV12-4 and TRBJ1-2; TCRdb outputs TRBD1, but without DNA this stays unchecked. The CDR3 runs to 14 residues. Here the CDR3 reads CASSAYRAEGGYTF.

CDR3 sequence reads: CATSMGGNTDTQYF. The rearrangement links TRBV24-1 to TRBJ2-3; without DNA, the TCRdb call of TRBD2 cannot be checked. CDR1 is KGHDR and CDR2 is SFDVKD in the germline V gene. The CDR3 is 14 residues long.

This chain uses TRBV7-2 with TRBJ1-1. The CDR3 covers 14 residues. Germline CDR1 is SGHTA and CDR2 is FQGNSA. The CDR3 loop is CASSPPGGARGAFF.

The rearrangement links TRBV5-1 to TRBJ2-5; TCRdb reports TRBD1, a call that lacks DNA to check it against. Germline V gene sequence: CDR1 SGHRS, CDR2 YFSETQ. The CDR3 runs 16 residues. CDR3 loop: CASSLIPGQSGETQYF.

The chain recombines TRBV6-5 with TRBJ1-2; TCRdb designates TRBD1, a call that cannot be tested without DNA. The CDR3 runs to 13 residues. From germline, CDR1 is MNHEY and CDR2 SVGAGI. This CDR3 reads CASSYSQGSGYTF.

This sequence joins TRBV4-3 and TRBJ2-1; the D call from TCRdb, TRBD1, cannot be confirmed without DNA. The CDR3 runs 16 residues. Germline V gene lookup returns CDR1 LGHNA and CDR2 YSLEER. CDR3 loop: CASSQDGAERYNEQFF.

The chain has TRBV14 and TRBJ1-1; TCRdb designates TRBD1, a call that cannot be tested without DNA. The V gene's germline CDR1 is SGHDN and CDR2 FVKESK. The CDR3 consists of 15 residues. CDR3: CASSPGGGKGTEAFF.

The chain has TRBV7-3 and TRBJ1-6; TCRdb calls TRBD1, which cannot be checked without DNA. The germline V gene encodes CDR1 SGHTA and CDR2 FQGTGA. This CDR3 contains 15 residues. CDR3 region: CASSLMGPENSPLHF.

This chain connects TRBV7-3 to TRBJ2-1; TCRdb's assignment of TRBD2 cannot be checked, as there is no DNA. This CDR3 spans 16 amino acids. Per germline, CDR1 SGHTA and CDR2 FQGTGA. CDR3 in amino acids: CASSTGGLVSYNEQFF.

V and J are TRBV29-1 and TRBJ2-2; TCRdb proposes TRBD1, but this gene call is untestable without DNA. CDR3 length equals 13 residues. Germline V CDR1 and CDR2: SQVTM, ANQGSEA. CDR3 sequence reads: CSVGGSSTGELFF.

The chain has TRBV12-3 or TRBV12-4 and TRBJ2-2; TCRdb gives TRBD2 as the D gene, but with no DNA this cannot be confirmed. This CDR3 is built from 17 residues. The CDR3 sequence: CASSLIVGGFSTGELFF.

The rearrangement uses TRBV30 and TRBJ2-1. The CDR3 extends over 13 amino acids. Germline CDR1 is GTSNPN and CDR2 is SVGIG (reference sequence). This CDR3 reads CAWSLAANNEQFF.

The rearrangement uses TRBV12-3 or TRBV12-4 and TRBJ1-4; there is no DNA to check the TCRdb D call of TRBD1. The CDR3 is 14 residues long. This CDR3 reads CASGQGTTNEKLFF.

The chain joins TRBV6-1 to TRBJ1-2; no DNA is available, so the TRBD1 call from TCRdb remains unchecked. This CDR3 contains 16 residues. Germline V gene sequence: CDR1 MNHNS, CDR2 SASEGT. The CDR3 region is CASAHRIRAGDYGYTF.

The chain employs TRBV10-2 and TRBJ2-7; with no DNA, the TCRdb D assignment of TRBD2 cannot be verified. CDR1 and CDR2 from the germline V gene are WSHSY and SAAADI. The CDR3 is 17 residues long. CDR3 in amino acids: CASSESWLAGYTYEQYF.

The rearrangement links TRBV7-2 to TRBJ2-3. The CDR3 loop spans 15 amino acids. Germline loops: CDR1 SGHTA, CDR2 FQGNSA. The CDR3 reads CASSHFTTSTDTQYF.

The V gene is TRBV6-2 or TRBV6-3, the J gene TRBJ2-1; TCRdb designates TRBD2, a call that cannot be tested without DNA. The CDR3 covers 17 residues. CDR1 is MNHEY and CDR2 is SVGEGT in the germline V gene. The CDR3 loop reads CASSDRLAGDPYNEQFF.

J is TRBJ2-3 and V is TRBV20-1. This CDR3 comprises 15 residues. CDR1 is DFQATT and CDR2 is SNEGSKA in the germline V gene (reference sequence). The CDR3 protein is CSARPGGSSTDTQYF.

CDR3 amino acids: CASRGGPLNSPLHF. V usage is TRBV19 and J usage is TRBJ1-6; the D call of TRBD1 rests on TCRdb alone, since no DNA is present to check it. The CDR3 covers 14 residues. Germline CDR1 reads LNHDA; CDR2 reads SQIVND (reference sequence).

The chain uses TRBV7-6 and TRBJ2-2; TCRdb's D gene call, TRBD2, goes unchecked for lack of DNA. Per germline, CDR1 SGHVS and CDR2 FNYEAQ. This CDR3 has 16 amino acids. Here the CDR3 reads CASSSSSGRGTGELFF.

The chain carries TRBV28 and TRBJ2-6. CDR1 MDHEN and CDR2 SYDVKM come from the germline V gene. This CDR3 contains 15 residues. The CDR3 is CASSFRVAGANVLTF.

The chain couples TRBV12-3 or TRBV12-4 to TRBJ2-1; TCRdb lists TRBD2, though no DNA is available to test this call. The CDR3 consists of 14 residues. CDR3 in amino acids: CASRIGGGGNEQFF.

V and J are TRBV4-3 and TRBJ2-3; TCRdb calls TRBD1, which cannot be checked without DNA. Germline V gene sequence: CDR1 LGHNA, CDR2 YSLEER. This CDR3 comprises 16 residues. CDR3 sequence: CASSRSVGGSTDTQYF.